Each of the 15 T cell receptor beta chains below was sequenced from the same sample in a study of spatial heterogeneity in lung cancer. Each CDR3 protein gets one entry after TCRdb re-called the 5' RACE reads with MiXCR. In the table there are 55,000 to 70,000 distinct CDR3 sequences, nearly 6.5% of which are singletons. Time point defined: sample taken at primary tumor resection. This sample comprised PBMCs, obtained at surgery. These receptors were obtained from a female donor with early-stage non-small cell lung cancer.

There are a few counts of this clonotype. The gene calls are TRBV11-2 and TRBJ1-4; 8 positions match TRBD1. The CDR3 totals 16 residues. Trimming took 2 bases from V and 4 from J; bases not matched to a gene: 6. The germline V gene has CDR1 SGHAT and CDR2 FQNNGV. CDR3 nucleotide sequence: TGTGCCAGCAGCTTACTGGGACAGGCCCTTAATGAAAAACTGTTTTTT. Amino acids: CASSLLGQALNEKLFF.

To note about this clonotype: A much more abundant neighbour one base away suggests this may be a read error. V usage is TRBV12-3 or TRBV12-4 and J usage is TRBJ2-1, with D tentatively TRBD1 (6 bases). CDR3 length equals 14 residues. CDR3 in DNA: TGTGCCAGTAGGGGCAGGGACACCTACAATGAGCAGCTCTTC. This codes for CASRGRDTYNEQLF.

The sample holds many counts of this clonotype. The chain employs TRBV20-1 and TRBJ2-7; 8 bases are a match to TRBD1. CDR3 length: 13 amino acids. V gave up 5 bases and J gave up 3 bases; unmatched junction bases: 6. Germline V gives CDR1 DFQATT, CDR2 SNEGSKA (reference sequence). The CDR3 nucleotides are TGCAGTGCTCGACGGACAGGGCTCTACGAGCAGTACTTC. Protein: CSARRTGLYEQYF.

The gene calls are TRBV5-1 and TRBJ1-1, with a possible D match to TRBD1 (5 bases). The CDR3 covers 13 residues. The germline CDR1 and CDR2 sequences are SGHRS and YFSETQ. V was shortened by 5 bases and J by 1 base, with 9 bases between the two germline ends. The CDR3 loop is CASSKGRNTEAFF. Here the CDR3 DNA reads TGCGCCAGCAGTAAGGGGAGGAACACTGAAGCTTTCTTT. Full variable domain (rest looked up from reference TRBV5-1 and TRBJ1-1): KAGVTQTPRYLIKTRGQQVTLSCSPISGHRSVSWYQQTPGQGLQFLFEYFSETQRNKGNFPGRFSGRQFSNSRSEMNVSTLELGDSALYLCASSKGRNTEAFFGQGTRLTVV.

This clonotype has a count of ten or more. V usage is TRBV12-3 or TRBV12-4 and J usage is TRBJ1-5; D is perhaps TRBD1 (5 bases). This CDR3 comprises 15 residues. V was shortened by 4 bases and J by 1 base, with 11 bases between the two germline ends. CDR3 bases: TGTGCCAGCAGTTCCGGGACGGTGAGCAATCAGCCCCAGCATTTT. Translation gives CASSSGTVSNQPQHF.

The chain recombines TRBV20-1 with TRBJ2-1, with 11 bases aligning to TRBD2. Germline lookup yields CDR1 DFQATT and CDR2 SNEGSKA (reference sequence). The ends lost 5 bases at V and 4 bases at J; junction bases unmatched: 1. This CDR3 region has 13 residues. In nucleotides, the CDR3 is TGCAGTGCTGGGACTAGCGGTTACAATGAGCAGTTCTTC. Translating it yields CSAGTSGYNEQFF.

In its sample, this clonotype was seen many times. The chain joins TRBV7-9 to TRBJ1-2; 9 nucleotides line up with TRBD1. V trimming: 5 bases; J trimming: 7 bases; junction bases outside the gene matches: 11. Per the germline V gene, CDR1 is SEHNR and CDR2 is FQNEAQ (reference sequence). There are 15 residues in the CDR3. The chain's CDR3 is CASSLSGQGGSGYTF. As DNA, the CDR3 is TGTGCCAGCAGCCTATCGGGACAGGGCGGCTCTGGCTACACCTTC.

This clonotype was seen at least ten times. The V call is TRBV18, the J call TRBJ2-7; weak D call: TRBD1 (5 bases). The CDR3 covers 17 residues. Germline V gives CDR1 KGHSH, CDR2 LQKENI. Trimming left V 3 bases short and J 2 bases short, with 20 bases between. The CDR3 sequence: CASSPQGRAPQPYEQYF. The CDR3 DNA follows: TGTGCCAGCTCACCTCAGGGTCGGGCCCCTCAACCCTACGAGCAGTACTTC.

The table lists this clonotype with many counts. The rearrangement joins TRBV6-1 to TRBJ1-1; D perhaps matches TRBD1 (6 bases). V was trimmed by 1 base and J by 4 bases, leaving 10 bases between them. The germline gives CDR1 MNHNS, CDR2 SASEGT. The CDR3 sequence is 14 residues long. In nucleotides, the CDR3 is TGTGCCAGCAGTGAAGAGGGGGGAGTCACTGAAGCTTTCTTT. Its translation is CASSEEGGVTEAFF.

There are many counts of this clonotype. V is TRBV7-9 and J is TRBJ1-5; D ambiguous. V lost 3 bases, J lost 8 bases, and 11 bases lay in between. Germline values: CDR1 SEHNR, CDR2 FQNEAQ (reference sequence). This CDR3 has 13 amino acids. CDR3 bases: TGTGCCAGCAGCTTCGATGGGCAGGAGCCCCAGCATTTT. It encodes CASSFDGQEPQHF.

The sample holds many counts of this clonotype. The V and J genes are TRBV9 and TRBJ2-5, with 8 bases identical to TRBD2. V shed 2 bases and J 4 bases; nucleotides not matched to a gene: 7. Germline V CDR1 and CDR2: SGDLS, YYNGEE. This CDR3 contains 15 residues. The CDR3 reads CASSVGAGDGETQYF. CDR3 sequence (DNA): TGTGCCAGCAGCGTGGGAGCGGGAGATGGAGAGACCCAGTACTTC. The full variable domain, completed using reference TRBV9 and TRBJ2-5, is DSGVTQTPKHLITATGQRVTLRCSPRSGDLSVYWYQQSLDQGLQFLIQYYNGEERAKGNILERFSAQQFPDLHSELNLSSLELGDSALYFCASSVGAGDGETQYFGPGTRLLVL.

This clonotype has a handful of counts. This chain's CDR3 is CATGGTSGGEETQYF. The CDR3 bases are TGTGCCACCGGCGGGACTAGCGGAGGAGAAGAGACCCAGTACTTC. V is TRBV10-3 and J is TRBJ2-5; 11 nucleotides agree with TRBD2. With 10 bases clipped from V and 3 bases from J, the junction kept 10 bases outside the gene matches. Germline loops: CDR1 ENHRY, CDR2 SYGVKD. CDR3 length: 15 residues.

This clonotype occurred a few times. V gene TRBV12-3 or TRBV12-4 combines with J gene TRBJ1-1; 8 bases match TRBD1. V lost 5 bases to trimming and J lost 4 bases; unmatched junction nucleotides: 9. The CDR3 length is 15 residues. CDR3 region: CASSQETGVGTEAFF. The CDR3 DNA follows: TGTGCCAGCAGTCAAGAGACAGGGGTGGGCACTGAAGCTTTCTTT.

This clonotype was observed many times. The genes are TRBV25-1 and TRBJ1-2, with 9 bases fitting TRBD1. There are 14 residues in the CDR3. The germline CDR1 and CDR2 sequences are MGHDK and SYGVNS. J gave up 5 bases and V 2 bases, and 3 bases lay outside the gene matches. The CDR3 nucleotides read TGTGCCAGCAGTGAAACAGGGGGCTGGTATGGCTACACCTTC. It translates to CASSETGGWYGYTF.

The chain carries TRBV5-1 and TRBJ1-6, with unresolved D. Looked up from germline, CDR1 is SGHRS and CDR2 is YFSETQ. Deletions cut 0 bases from V and 7 bases from J, with 11 bases between. This CDR3 spans 15 amino acids. The CDR3 region is CASSLEAFWNSPLHF. For the CDR3, the DNA is TGCGCCAGCAGCTTGGAGGCGTTTTGGAATTCACCCCTCCACTTT. Full variable domain (rest looked up from reference TRBV5-1 and TRBJ1-6): KAGVTQTPRYLIKTRGQQVTLSCSPISGHRSVSWYQQTPGQGLQFLFEYFSETQRNKGNFPGRFSGRQFSNSRSEMNVSTLELGDSALYLCASSLEAFWNSPLHFGNGTRLTVT.